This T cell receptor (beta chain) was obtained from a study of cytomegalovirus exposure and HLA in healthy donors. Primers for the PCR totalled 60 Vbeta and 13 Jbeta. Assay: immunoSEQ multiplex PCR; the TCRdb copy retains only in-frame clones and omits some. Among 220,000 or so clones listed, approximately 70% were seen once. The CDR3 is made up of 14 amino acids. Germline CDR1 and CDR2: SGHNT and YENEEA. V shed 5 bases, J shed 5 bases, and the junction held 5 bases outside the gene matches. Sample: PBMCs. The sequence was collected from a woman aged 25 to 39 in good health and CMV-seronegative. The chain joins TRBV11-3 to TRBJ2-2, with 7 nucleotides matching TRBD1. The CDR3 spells CASSLYRGTGELFF. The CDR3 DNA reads TGTGCCAGCAGCCTCTACAGGGGAACCGGGGAGCTGTTTTTT.